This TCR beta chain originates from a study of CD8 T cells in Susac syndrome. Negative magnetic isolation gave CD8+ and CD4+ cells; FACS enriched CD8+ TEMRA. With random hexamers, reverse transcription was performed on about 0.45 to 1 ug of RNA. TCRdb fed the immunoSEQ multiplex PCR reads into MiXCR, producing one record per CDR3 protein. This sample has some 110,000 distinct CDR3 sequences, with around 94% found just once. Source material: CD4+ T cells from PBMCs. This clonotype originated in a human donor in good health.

In DNA, the CDR3 is TGCGCCAGCAGTGAGGGTACAAGCTACAATGAGCAGTTCTTC. This sequence encodes CASSEGTSYNEQFF. This chain links TRBV10-1 with TRBJ2-1; D ambiguous. Germline loops: CDR1 WNHNN, CDR2 SYGVQD (reference sequence). This CDR3 spans 14 amino acids. Trimming cost V 2 bases and J 3 bases, with 8 bases left between them.